This T cell receptor beta chain comes out of a study of blood T cell repertoires in COVID-19. Clones were sequenced by immunoSEQ multiplex PCR, and TCRdb holds only the in-frame ones, with some missing. The sample holds 200,000 to 250,000 clones, around 88% seen once. V was pared by 1 base and J by 7 bases, with 11 bases between. The CDR3 spans 15 residues. Germline V gene lookup returns CDR1 LGHDT and CDR2 YNNKEL (reference sequence). The chain carries TRBV3-1 (or the pseudogene TRBV3-2) and TRBJ1-6; weak D call: TRBD1 (5 bases). The sequenced sample was PBMCs or T cells enriched from blood (not recorded which). The origin of this receptor is a woman in her thirties who had been exposed to COVID-19. CDR3 sequence: CASSQGFQGNSPLHF. The CDR3 DNA reads as TGTGCCAGCAGCCAAGGGTTCCAGGGCAATTCACCCCTCCACTTT.